This T cell receptor (beta chain) was recovered during a study of OX40 agonist ivuxolimab in advanced cancers. Across the whole study: Among those enrolled, mean age was 60 years (range about 23 to 79) and about 79% were male. Around 40% of patients had received prior checkpoint inhibitor therapy.

To note about this clone: Its antigen remains unknown.

Germline-derived CDR1 and CDR2 are SGHTA and FQGTGA. Trimming shortened V by 5 bases and J by 6 bases, and 16 bases separated the two germline ends. The length of the CDR3 is 15 residues. Whole-study findings and limits: The antigens recognized by the expanded peripheral T cells, that is their antigen specificity, were not determined. The study found that CD8+ T cells averaged more expanded clones than CD4+.

Sequencing used immunoSEQ multiplex PCR; TCRdb keeps in-frame clones, though not all of them. The table has tens of thousands of clones, approximately 92% seen once. The rearrangement uses TRBV7-3 and TRBJ2-2; unclear D gene. Sequencing used CD4+ or CD8+ T cells sorted from blood, obtained in a trial of the OX40 agonist ivuxolimab. The sequence derives from an adult with an advanced solid tumor such as melanoma, head and neck, liver or kidney cancer. The CDR3 here is CASSLPLRQPGELFF. DNA for the CDR3: TGTGCCAGCAGCCTCCCCCTACGGCAGCCCGGGGAGCTGTTTTTT.